This TCR beta chain was captured in a study of T cells after yellow fever vaccination. Notes on the study in general: Only a minor proportion of clonotypes was detected across both CD4 and CD8 compartments.

CDR1 is SGHRS and CDR2 is YFSETQ in the germline V gene. Deletions cut 0 bases from V and 2 bases from J, with 14 bases between. The CDR3 is made up of 16 amino acids. This clonotype has just a few counts. Its antigen is unidentified. TCRdb passed the 5' RACE reads through MiXCR, listing each CDR3 protein once. The top ten clones hold approximately 25% of a sample with about 350,000 distinct CDR3 sequences, approximately 4% of them seen once. V usage is TRBV5-1 and J usage is TRBJ2-5; no firm D call. Sequenced material: PBMCs, taken 5 days after the yellow fever booster vaccination. The sequence came from a man between 18 and 35 years old who received the YFV17D yellow fever vaccine. CDR3 coding DNA: TGCGCCAGCAGCTTGGTTGGCACAAAATTACAAGAGACCCAGTACTTC. It encodes CASSLVGTKLQETQYF.